This T cell receptor beta chain was recorded in a study of blood T cell repertoires in COVID-19. Turning to the study itself: Acute and convalescent COVID-19 samples came from the United States, Italy and Spain.

Trimming removed 6 bases at V and 0 bases at J, with 18 bases between. The CDR3 runs to 16 residues. Germline V gives CDR1 LGHDT, CDR2 YNNKEL (reference sequence). Clones were sequenced by immunoSEQ multiplex PCR, and TCRdb holds only the in-frame ones, with some missing. The profile shows approximately 480,000 clones, about 91% of them singletons. This chain connects TRBV3-1 (or the pseudogene TRBV3-2) to TRBJ2-7; tentative D call: TRBD1 (6 bases). This TCR was recovered from a man aged 18-30 years with COVID-19, enrolled during active disease. Sequencing was performed on peripheral blood. The CDR3 DNA reads as TGTGCCAGCAGAAAGGGCCGGGACACCGACTCCTACGAGCAGTACTTC. Amino acids: CASRKGRDTDSYEQYF.